The 28 T cell receptor beta chains in this list originate from one sample, sequenced in a study of patients and donors after allogeneic stem cell transplantation (TCRdb year 2020). The receptor library was made with RT-PCR. This sample was sequenced with a NextSeq 550. TCRdb ran its own pipeline on the public reads, namely fastp trimming at Q25 and MiXCR clone calling, and kept in-frame beta chains. Rows merge per CDR3 protein into single entries with the most common DNA and genes. This sample holds roughly 880,000 distinct CDR3 sequences; about 20% were observed only once. The ten largest clones represent around 6% of the sample. The specimen sequenced was blood, either unsorted or a sorted T cell fraction (not recorded which). Every receptor here comes from a human donor who was either an allogeneic HSCT recipient or a stem cell or donor lymphocyte infusion donor (not recorded which). It is not recorded whose cells these are; they may come from a transplant donor.

In this sample, this clonotype turned up a few times. The chain uses TRBV6-1 and TRBJ2-1; TRBD1 might be the D (5 bases). From germline, CDR1 is MNHNS and CDR2 SASEGT. Trimming took off 0 bases at V and 0 bases at J, with 9 bases between the two ends. CDR3 length: 16 residues. The CDR3 region is CASSEAGQVSYNEQFF. The CDR3 nucleotides are TGTGCCAGCAGTGAAGCGGGGCAGGTCTCCTACAATGAGCAGTTCTTC.

This clonotype has ten or more counts. This chain connects TRBV12-3 or TRBV12-4 to TRBJ2-1; D is ambiguous. Trimming pared 2 bases from V and 5 bases from J, leaving 10 bases between. This CDR3 region has 14 residues. CDR3 region: CASSLKRANNEQFF. The CDR3 coding sequence is TGTGCCAGCAGTTTAAAGAGAGCGAACAATGAGCAGTTCTTC.

The table lists this clonotype with a few counts. The chain uses TRBV4-2 and TRBJ2-3, with D maybe TRBD2 (6 bases). The CDR3 extends over 17 amino acids. CDR1 and CDR2 (germline): LGHNA, YNFKEQ. V shed 4 bases and J shed 0 bases, with 17 bases lying between them. In nucleotides, the CDR3 is TGTGCCAGCAGCCCAGACAGTAGCGGTTTTAGCACAGATACGCAGTATTTT. This codes for CASSPDSSGFSTDTQYF.

The gene calls are TRBV12-3 or TRBV12-4 and TRBJ2-2; 8 nucleotides match TRBD2. The CDR3 runs 15 residues. Trimming at V came to 6 bases and at J to 1 base, leaving 4 bases not matched to a gene. The CDR3 reads CASRRGAKNTGELFF. The CDR3 nucleotides read TGTGCCAGCAGGCGGGGGGCAAAGAACACCGGGGAGCTGTTTTTT.

The chain couples TRBV7-9 to TRBJ2-7; 7 nucleotides match TRBD1. Looked up from germline, CDR1 is SEHNR and CDR2 is FQNEAQ (reference sequence). After removal of 5 bases from V and 5 bases from J, the junction contained 3 bases not matched to a gene. CDR3 length: 12 residues. The CDR3 DNA sequence: TGTGCCAGCAGCGAAGACAGGGACGAGCAGTACTTC. Translated, it gives CASSEDRDEQYF.

The chain couples TRBV4-1 to TRBJ2-5; D is undetermined. Trimming removed 4 bases from V and 3 bases from J, with 9 bases in between. CDR3 length: 13 residues. The germline V gene encodes CDR1 MGHRA and CDR2 YSYEKL. Written as DNA, the CDR3 is TGCGCCAGCAGCCGAGTTCTCAAAGAGACCCAGTACTTC. This codes for CASSRVLKETQYF.

The chain links TRBV7-9 to TRBJ1-2; 8 positions agree with TRBD1. CDR1 is SEHNR and CDR2 is FQNEAQ in the germline V gene (reference sequence). There are 14 residues in the CDR3. V trimming: 3 bases; J trimming: 6 bases; junction bases outside the gene matches: 6. The CDR3 here is CASSFIPTGDGYTF. The CDR3 nucleotides are TGTGCCAGCAGCTTCATTCCGACAGGGGATGGCTACACCTTC. The whole variable domain, remainder taken from reference TRBV7-9 and TRBJ1-2, is DTGVSQNPRHKITKRGQNVTFRCDPISEHNRLYWYRQTLGQGPEFLTYFQNEAQLEKSRLLSDRFSAERPKGSFSTLEIQRTEQGDSAMYLCASSFIPTGDGYTFGSGTRLTVV.

This clonotype came up many times. The J gene is TRBJ2-3, the V gene TRBV12-3 or TRBV12-4; 8 positions agree with TRBD2. J gave up 2 bases and V 3 bases, and 7 bases lay outside the gene matches. The CDR3 is 16 residues long. Written as DNA, the CDR3 is TGTGCCAGCAGTTTTGGTAGCGGGGACTCCACAGATACGCAGTATTTT. Residues: CASSFGSGDSTDTQYF.

This sequence joins TRBV4-1 and TRBJ1-2; unclear D gene. The CDR3 totals 14 residues. V was pared by 4 bases and J by 8 bases, with 17 bases between. Germline loops: CDR1 MGHRA, CDR2 YSYEKL. The CDR3 here is CASSPLGHAGGYTF. DNA of the CDR3: TGCGCCAGCAGCCCGCTGGGCCACGCGGGGGGCTACACCTTC.

For the CDR3, the DNA is TGTGCCACCACTCGCAGGGGCAATCAGCCCCAGCATTTT. Protein sequence: CATTRRGNQPQHF. The chain employs TRBV6-2 or TRBV6-3 and TRBJ1-5; tentatively, D is TRBD1 (5 bases). V lost 10 bases to trimming and J lost 2 bases, with 12 bases between them. The CDR3 consists of 13 residues. CDR1 is MNHEY and CDR2 is SVGEGT in the germline V gene.

This clonotype was seen more than once but under ten times. The chain has TRBV27 and TRBJ2-7, with 9 positions matching TRBD2. CDR1 and CDR2 from the germline V gene are MNHEY and SMNVEV (reference sequence). The CDR3 spans 15 residues. V lost 2 bases, J lost 3 bases, and 5 bases stayed unmatched. The CDR3 coding sequence is TGTGCCAGCAGTTTAGGAAGCGGGAGGAACTACGAGCAGTACTTC. Protein: CASSLGSGRNYEQYF.

The chain carries TRBV12-3 or TRBV12-4 and TRBJ1-1; 8 positions agree with TRBD1. V shed 6 bases and J 5 bases; nucleotides not matched to a gene: 11. The CDR3 loop spans 15 amino acids. This CDR3 is CASRPKRTGRTEAFF. As DNA, the CDR3 is TGTGCCAGCAGACCTAAGAGGACAGGGAGGACTGAAGCTTTCTTT.

This sequence joins TRBV11-3 and TRBJ2-1, with D tentatively TRBD2 (6 bases). The germline CDR1 and CDR2 sequences are SGHNT and YENEEA. This CDR3 contains 17 residues. Trimming pared 1 base from V and 3 bases from J, leaving 16 bases between. The CDR3 nucleotides read TGTGCCAGCAGCTTAGTAGGGTGGGGGACTGGCTACAATGAGCAGTTCTTC. Its protein is CASSLVGWGTGYNEQFF.

J is TRBJ2-7 and V is TRBV11-2, with 10 bases matching TRBD2. The V segment lost 0 bases and the J segment 7 bases; nucleotides outside the gene matches: 6. The CDR3 covers 15 residues. From germline, CDR1 is SGHAT and CDR2 FQNNGV. Written as DNA, the CDR3 is TGTGCCAGCAGCTTAGATTCCGGACTAGCGGTTGAGCAGTACTTC. This encodes CASSLDSGLAVEQYF. The full variable domain, rest sourced from reference TRBV11-2 and TRBJ2-7, is EAGVAQSPRYKIIEKRQSVAFWCNPISGHATLYWYQQILGQGPKLLIQFQNNGVVDDSQLPKDRFSAERLKGVDSTLKIQPAKLEDSAVYLCASSLDSGLAVEQYFGPGTRLTVT.

The chain joins TRBV27 to TRBJ2-4; D is ambiguous. V was cut by 4 bases and J by 1 base, with 8 bases left in between. In germline, CDR1 is MNHEY, CDR2 SMNVEV (reference sequence). CDR3 length: 14 amino acids. DNA of the CDR3: TGTGCCAGCAGTTCAACCTATGCCAAAAACATTCAGTACTTC. Translation: CASSSTYAKNIQYF.

The sample holds a few counts of this clonotype. The chain couples TRBV5-1 to TRBJ1-3; D is unclear. Trimming cost V 1 base and J 0 bases, with 20 bases left between them. CDR1 is SGHRS, CDR2 YFSETQ, per germline. The CDR3 contains 19 residues. DNA of the CDR3: TGCGCCAGCAGCTTGTCCCCCTTCGTACAAAGCTTCTCTGGAAACACCATATATTTT. This codes for CASSLSPFVQSFSGNTIYF.

This clonotype showed up just a few times. The V gene is TRBV20-1, the J gene TRBJ2-5; possible D gene TRBD2, 5 bases. V was trimmed by 1 base and J by 6 bases, leaving 9 bases between them. Germline V CDR1 and CDR2: DFQATT, SNEGSKA (reference sequence). This CDR3 comprises 12 residues. In nucleotides, the CDR3 is TGCAGTGCTAGAGTCGGGGAGAAGACCCAGTACTTC. It specifies CSARVGEKTQYF.

The V call is TRBV5-6, the J call TRBJ2-3; 8 bases agree with TRBD2. Germline trimming cut 4 bases from V and 0 bases from J; bases unmatched to any gene: 4. Germline assignment: CDR1 SGHDT and CDR2 YYEEEE. There are 15 residues in the CDR3. CDR3 bases: TGTGCCAGCAGCCCGGGACTAGGGAGCACAGATACGCAGTATTTT. Translating it yields CASSPGLGSTDTQYF.

There are a few counts of this clonotype. The chain couples TRBV6-5 to TRBJ1-2, with TRBD1 matching 7 bases. Germline V gives CDR1 MNHEY, CDR2 SVGAGI. V lost 0 bases to trimming and J lost 5 bases; unmatched junction nucleotides: 12. The CDR3 is made up of 17 amino acids. CDR3 coding DNA: TGTGCCAGCAGTTACTCCAAGGGACAGTCCGGATCTTATGGCTACACCTTC. Its protein product is CASSYSKGQSGSYGYTF.

The chain recombines TRBV6-1 with TRBJ2-1; D perhaps matches TRBD2 (6 bases). CDR3 length equals 14 residues. V gave up 6 bases and J gave up 7 bases, with 16 bases separating them. From germline, CDR1 is MNHNS and CDR2 SASEGT. The CDR3 reads CASSSGLGGNEQFF. CDR3 coding DNA: TGTGCCAGCAGCTCCGGGTTAGGAGGGAATGAGCAGTTCTTC.

The J gene is TRBJ2-1, the V gene TRBV20-1, with 8 bases lining up with TRBD2. V was pared by 1 base and J by 8 bases, with 13 bases of the junction left unmatched. The CDR3 has 16 residues. CDR1 DFQATT and CDR2 SNEGSKA come from the germline V gene (reference sequence). Here the CDR3 reads CSARGYDSGRVDEQFF. CDR3 bases: TGCAGTGCTAGAGGATACGACAGCGGGAGAGTCGATGAGCAGTTCTTC.

This clonotype was seen a few times. The V and J genes are TRBV5-1 and TRBJ2-7, with D tentatively TRBD1 (6 bases). Per the germline V gene, CDR1 is SGHRS and CDR2 is YFSETQ. Trimming removed 4 bases from V and 9 bases from J, with 23 bases in between. This CDR3 spans 15 amino acids. CDR3 coding DNA: TGCGCCAGCAGCGTCCGGGACACCCAGGGGATTGGGCAGTACTTC. This gives the protein CASSVRDTQGIGQYF. The whole variable domain, filled in from reference TRBV5-1 and TRBJ2-7, reads KAGVTQTPRYLIKTRGQQVTLSCSPISGHRSVSWYQQTPGQGLQFLFEYFSETQRNKGNFPGRFSGRQFSNSRSEMNVSTLELGDSALYLCASSVRDTQGIGQYFGPGTRLTVT.

V and J are TRBV9 and TRBJ2-1; a possible D gene is TRBD2 (6 bases). With 0 bases removed from V and 4 bases from J, the gap between germline ends came to 17 bases. This CDR3 is 17 amino acids long. Germline values: CDR1 SGDLS, CDR2 YYNGEE. CDR3 sequence (DNA): TGTGCCAGCAGCGTAGAATGGGGGGAAGCCCGGTACAATGAGCAGTTCTTC. Residues: CASSVEWGEARYNEQFF. Full variable domain (rest looked up from reference TRBV9 and TRBJ2-1): DSGVTQTPKHLITATGQRVTLRCSPRSGDLSVYWYQQSLDQGLQFLIQYYNGEERAKGNILERFSAQQFPDLHSELNLSSLELGDSALYFCASSVEWGEARYNEQFFGPGTRLTVL.

This clonotype came up a few times. The V call is TRBV27, the J call TRBJ1-2; D is uncertain. CDR1 MNHEY and CDR2 SMNVEV come from the germline V gene (reference sequence). The CDR3 has 15 residues. The V end lost 4 bases, the J end lost 4 bases, and 16 bases lay between the germline ends. CDR3 protein: CASSYLTMVGYGYTF. CDR3 coding DNA: TGTGCCAGCAGTTACCTCACCATGGTTGGCTATGGCTACACCTTC.

The V and J genes are TRBV12-3 or TRBV12-4 and TRBJ2-1, with D possibly being TRBD2 (6 bases). The CDR3 runs to 17 residues. Trimming stripped 1 base from V and 8 bases from J, with 21 bases between. The CDR3 DNA sequence: TGTGCCAGCAGTTTAGTTGGCGGGCGAGCGTGGGGGGATGAGCAGTTCTTC. It is translated as CASSLVGGRAWGDEQFF.

This chain uses TRBV14 with TRBJ2-3; no clear D gene. V gave up 0 bases and J gave up 0 bases, with 10 bases separating them. The CDR3 covers 16 residues. From germline, CDR1 is SGHDN and CDR2 FVKESK. CDR3 in DNA: TGTGCCAGCAGCCAAGAAAAGGTGTCTAGCACAGATACGCAGTATTTT. This translates into CASSQEKVSSTDTQYF.

This chain uses TRBV29-1 with TRBJ2-7; D possibly corresponds to TRBD2 (6 bases). The V gene's germline CDR1 is SQVTM and CDR2 ANQGSEA. Trimming cost V 0 bases and J 6 bases, with 15 bases left between them. This CDR3 has 14 residues. The CDR3 region has the DNA TGCAGCGTTGAAGAGGGGGGAACGAGGCCCGAGCAGTACTTC. Translating it yields CSVEEGGTRPEQYF.

This clonotype was seen more than once but under ten times. V gene TRBV2 combines with J gene TRBJ1-4, with 7 bases identical to TRBD1. The germline gives CDR1 SNHLY, CDR2 FYNNEI. The CDR3 is made up of 16 amino acids. V lost 1 base to trimming and J lost 7 bases; unmatched junction nucleotides: 9. The CDR3 DNA sequence: TGTGCCAGCAGTGAAGACAGGGGTCCCGGCGGTGAAAAACTGTTTTTT. Its protein product is CASSEDRGPGGEKLFF.